This entry lists 27 T cell receptor beta chains sequenced from one sample in a study of blood T cells in healthy people across ages. A second about 6 to 12 cycle PCR used barcoded and J-beta primers. One entry per CDR3 protein results from TCRdb running MiXCR on the 5' RACE reads. The data contain about 800,000 distinct CDR3 sequences, about 42% of them singletons. Sequenced sample: blood. Receptors originate from a man aged 80 or over in good health.

This clonotype was counted a few times. The J gene is TRBJ2-1, the V gene TRBV25-1, with D possibly being TRBD2 (5 bases). V was clipped by 7 bases and J by 4 bases, with 17 bases between them. The CDR3 length is 15 residues. CDR1 and CDR2 (germline): MGHDK, SYGVNS. CDR3 nucleotide sequence: TGTGCCAGCATGCACTCGGGAACGATTTACAATGAGCAGTTCTTC. Residues: CASMHSGTIYNEQFF.

This clonotype was recorded a few times. The chain is built from TRBV11-3 and TRBJ2-5, with no clear D. Trimming shortened V by 5 bases and J by 2 bases, and 18 bases separated the two germline ends. The germline CDR1 and CDR2 sequences are SGHNT and YENEEA. CDR3 length equals 16 residues. The CDR3 DNA reads TGTGCCAGCAGCCCACCCTTGAGTTACCTTCAAGAGACCCAGTACTTC. This sequence encodes CASSPPLSYLQETQYF.

This clonotype was detected many times. The chain joins TRBV6-5 to TRBJ2-6; TRBD1 matches 7 bases. The CDR3 is made up of 18 amino acids. J was trimmed by 0 bases and V by 2 bases; bases with no gene match: 7. Per the germline V gene, CDR1 is MNHEY and CDR2 is SVGAGI. The CDR3 DNA reads as TGTGCCAGCAGTTACGCAAGGGACAGCCTCTCTGGGGCCAACGTCCTGACTTTC. As protein: CASSYARDSLSGANVLTF.

This clonotype was observed many times. The chain combines TRBV5-6 with TRBJ2-1; TRBD2 agrees at 8 bases. Germline loops: CDR1 SGHDT, CDR2 YYEEEE. This CDR3 is 16 amino acids long. The J segment lost 7 bases and the V segment lost 1 base, leaving 10 bases of the junction unmatched. CDR3 amino acids: CASSLYSSGSLNEQFF. The CDR3 DNA reads as TGTGCCAGCAGCTTGTACTCTAGCGGGTCACTTAATGAGCAGTTCTTC.

There are a few counts of this clonotype. The chain carries TRBV12-3 or TRBV12-4 and TRBJ1-1; D ambiguous. CDR3 length: 13 residues. Trimming pared 8 bases from V and 1 base from J, leaving 11 bases between. For the CDR3, the DNA is TGTGCCAGCCGGTTGACCGAGAACACTGAAGCTTTCTTT. Its protein is CASRLTENTEAFF.

Of note for this clonotype: At one boundary the junction diverges from the germline segment, which might be a read error. The V gene is TRBV6-2 or TRBV6-3, the J gene TRBJ2-4, with D possibly being TRBD2 (5 bases). Germline V gene lookup returns CDR1 MNHEY and CDR2 SVGEGT. CDR3 length: 14 residues. The CDR3 is CASSYDGGKNIQYF. The CDR3 DNA reads TGTGCTAGCAGTTACGACGGAGGCAAAAACATTCAGTACTTC.

This clonotype occurred a few times. The gene calls are TRBV7-2 and TRBJ1-2, with a tentative D call TRBD1 (5 bases). Germline V gene data show CDR1 as SGHTA and CDR2 as FQGNSA. Trimming left V 0 bases short and J 2 bases short, with 13 bases between. The CDR3 runs 16 residues. CDR3 amino acids: CASSLANPGGNYGYTF. The CDR3 nucleotides read TGTGCCAGCAGCTTAGCGAACCCTGGGGGAAACTATGGCTACACCTTC.

The chain employs TRBV5-1 and TRBJ2-7, with 12 nucleotides matching TRBD2. The CDR3 spans 16 residues. Looked up from germline, CDR1 is SGHRS and CDR2 is YFSETQ. V shed 4 bases and J 6 bases; nucleotides not matched to a gene: 11. The CDR3 here is CASSIKTSGSPGEQYF. The CDR3 DNA sequence: TGCGCCAGCAGCATAAAGACTAGCGGGAGTCCCGGCGAGCAGTACTTC.

The rearrangement links TRBV29-1 to TRBJ1-1; a weak D match, TRBD1 (5 bases). Germline CDR1 reads SQVTM; CDR2 reads ANQGSEA. This CDR3 contains 13 residues. Deletions cut 2 bases from V and 5 bases from J, with 12 bases between. The CDR3 nucleotides read TGCAGCGTTGAACAGGGTCGGGGTACTGAAGCTTTCTTT. This sequence encodes CSVEQGRGTEAFF.

The gene calls are TRBV24-1 and TRBJ2-3; D could derive from TRBD1 or TRBD2 (5 bases each). The CDR3 extends over 15 amino acids. Between the trimmed V and J ends, which lost 3 bases and 3 bases, there was a span of 12 bases. Germline lookup yields CDR1 KGHDR and CDR2 SFDVKD. In DNA, the CDR3 is TGTGCCACCAGTGATAGGGGAGCGGAGACAGATACGCAGTATTTT. It codes for CATSDRGAETDTQYF.

This clonotype was detected a few times. V and J are TRBV6-1 and TRBJ2-5; 9 bases fit TRBD1. Losses at the gene ends were 1 base for V and 5 bases for J; bases not matched to a gene: 5. Germline values: CDR1 MNHNS, CDR2 SASEGT. The CDR3 is 15 amino acids. Here the CDR3 DNA reads TGTGCCAGCAGTGAAGATACAGGGGGCTGGGAGACCCAGTACTTC. Translated, it gives CASSEDTGGWETQYF.

This clonotype was counted only a few times. A much larger clone lies a single base off, so this may be a read error. This chain joins TRBV7-2 and TRBJ1-6; D is undetermined. The CDR3 is 14 residues long. In germline, CDR1 is SGHTA, CDR2 FQGNSA. Here the CDR3 DNA reads TGTGCCAGCAGCGTCGGCCACCGTAATTCACCCCCCCACTTT. Translated, it gives CASSVGHRNSPPHF.

This clonotype was counted between two and nine times. The gene calls are TRBV4-1 and TRBJ2-2; D not resolved. Trimming shortened V by 4 bases and J by 4 bases, and 10 bases separated the two germline ends. From germline, CDR1 is MGHRA and CDR2 YSYEKL. The length of the CDR3 is 14 residues. The CDR3 nucleotides read TGCGCCAGCAGCCGACCCCACCTCACCGGGGAGCTGTTTTTT. Protein: CASSRPHLTGELFF.

Points on this clonotype: This may stem from a read error, because a much larger clone lies one nucleotide away. The chain uses TRBV9 and TRBJ2-5; 12 bases agree with TRBD1. The closer fit of TRBJ2-7 to the DNA end suggests the J call may be wrong. Germline CDR1 is SGDLS and CDR2 is YYNGEE. This CDR3 has 15 amino acids. The CDR3 sequence: CASGVAGTGGGEQYF. The CDR3 coding sequence is TGTGCCAGCGGCGTAGCTGGGACAGGGGGCGGCGAGCAGTACTTC.

This clonotype has just one count. CDR3 loop: CASSLDLGTGGYYGYTF. CDR3 nucleotide sequence: TGTGCCAGCAGCTTAGATCTGGGGACAGGCGGCTACTATGGCTACACCTTC. This sequence joins TRBV11-2 and TRBJ1-2; 8 nucleotides agree with TRBD1. The CDR3 spans 17 residues. V gave up 0 bases and J gave up 3 bases; unmatched junction bases: 9. Germline V gene lookup returns CDR1 SGHAT and CDR2 FQNNGV.

The chain couples TRBV6-5 to TRBJ1-4, with 8 bases aligning to TRBD1. V trimming: 7 bases; J trimming: 8 bases; junction bases outside the gene matches: 12. There are 15 residues in the CDR3. CDR1 is MNHEY and CDR2 is SVGAGI in the germline V gene. CDR3 in DNA: TGTGCCAGCATGAGGACAGGGAGGCTTGGAGAAAAACTGTTTTTT. It is translated as CASMRTGRLGEKLFF.

The rearrangement links TRBV30 to TRBJ1-3; D might be TRBD1 (5 bases). In germline, CDR1 is GTSNPN, CDR2 SVGIG (reference sequence). The CDR3 covers 15 residues. V dropped 1 base and J dropped 0 bases, with 10 bases sitting between them. CDR3 protein: CAWSGQISSGNTIYF. CDR3 nucleotides: TGTGCCTGGAGTGGACAGATTTCCTCTGGAAACACCATATATTTT.

J is TRBJ1-5 and V is TRBV21-1; the DNA was not compared with TRBD1, the D call given in the table. TRBV21-1 is recorded as a pseudogene. The CDR3 runs to 15 residues. The CDR3 bases are TGTGCCAGCAGCACCTCAGGACAGGGAAATCAGCCCCAGCATTTT. Amino acid sequence: CASSTSGQGNQPQHF.

The J gene is TRBJ1-1, the V gene TRBV11-2; unclear D gene. There are 15 residues in the CDR3. Between the trimmed V and J ends, which lost 2 bases and 0 bases, there was a span of 10 bases. Looked up from germline, CDR1 is SGHAT and CDR2 is FQNNGV. In DNA, the CDR3 is TGTGCCAGCAGCTTACGTTCGGGGATGAACACTGAAGCTTTCTTT. Amino acids: CASSLRSGMNTEAFF.

The chain couples TRBV2 to TRBJ2-5, with 9 bases aligning to TRBD2. The CDR3 runs to 13 residues. V shed 7 bases and J 11 bases; nucleotides not matched to a gene: 11. Germline V gene sequence: CDR1 SNHLY, CDR2 FYNNEI. The CDR3 spells CASMPSGTDEQYF. DNA of the CDR3: TGTGCCAGCATGCCTAGCGGGACCGATGAGCAGTACTTC. Full variable domain (remainder filled in from reference TRBV2 and TRBJ2-5): EPEVTQTPSHQVTQMGQEVILRCVPISNHLYFYWYRQILGQKVEFLVSFYNNEISEKSEIFDDQFSVERPDGSNFTLKIRSTKLEDSAMYFCASMPSGTDEQYFGPGTRLLVL.

This chain links TRBV10-3 with TRBJ2-1, with D uncertain. This CDR3 region has 14 residues. Germline assignment: CDR1 ENHRY and CDR2 SYGVKD. The V and J ends lost 4 bases and 5 bases respectively, with 12 bases between them. CDR3 amino acids: CAISAVGQDNEQFF. CDR3 nucleotides: TGTGCCATCAGTGCAGTGGGCCAAGACAATGAGCAGTTCTTC.

This clonotype was seen a single time. The chain recombines TRBV25-1 with TRBJ1-6, with 9 bases that match TRBD1. The CDR3 runs to 15 residues. Looked up from germline, CDR1 is MGHDK and CDR2 is SYGVNS. Trimming removed 3 bases from V and 10 bases from J; junction bases left unmatched: 7. The CDR3 nucleotides are TGTGCCAGCAGTGAGGCCAGGACAGGGGACTCACCCCTCCACTTT. Protein product: CASSEARTGDSPLHF.

This clonotype has only a few counts. This chain joins TRBV7-2 and TRBJ2-7; no firm D call. V lost 5 bases, J lost 2 bases, and 13 bases lay in between. The germline V gene has CDR1 SGHTA and CDR2 FQGNSA. This CDR3 comprises 14 residues. The CDR3 sequence is CASSPNKPPYEQYF. In DNA, the CDR3 is TGTGCCAGCAGCCCTAACAAACCCCCCTACGAGCAGTACTTC.

The rearrangement links TRBV3-1 to TRBJ2-7; no firm D call. CDR1 is LGHDT and CDR2 is YNNKEL in the germline V gene (reference sequence). This CDR3 has 16 residues. V was cut by 0 bases and J by 2 bases, with 14 bases left in between. The CDR3 DNA reads as TGTGCCAGCAGCCAAGATAAGGCAGCAACAGCCTACGAGCAGTACTTC. It is translated as CASSQDKAATAYEQYF.

This rearrangement joins TRBV20-1 to TRBJ1-6; D possibly corresponds to TRBD1 (6 bases). Germline-derived CDR1 and CDR2 are DFQATT and SNEGSKA (reference sequence). V shed 5 bases and J shed 4 bases, with 12 bases lying between them. The CDR3 totals 14 residues. CDR3 loop: CSAFRTVYNSPLHF. The CDR3 DNA reads as TGCAGTGCTTTCAGGACAGTGTATAATTCACCCCTCCACTTT.

About this clonotype: A much larger clone is a single base away; this may be a read error. The genes are TRBV7-2 and TRBJ2-3; 12 bases line up with TRBD2. The germline CDR1 and CDR2 sequences are SGHTA and FQGNSA. This CDR3 spans 16 amino acids. V shed 5 bases and J 3 bases; nucleotides not matched to a gene: 6. CDR3 sequence reads: CASSLWTSGNTDTQYF. The CDR3 DNA follows: TGTGCCAGCAGCCTTTGGACTAGCGGGAATACAGATACGCAGTATTTT.

V is TRBV7-2 and J is TRBJ2-1, with a weak D call TRBD1 (5 bases). Deletions cut 5 bases from V and 3 bases from J, with 17 bases between. The CDR3 extends over 16 amino acids. Germline V lookup: CDR1 SGHTA, CDR2 FQGNSA. This CDR3 reads CASSPDPSGLYNEQFF. The CDR3 DNA sequence: TGTGCCAGCAGCCCAGACCCTTCAGGGCTCTACAATGAGCAGTTCTTC.